This T cell receptor (beta chain) was retrieved from a study of neoadjuvant anti-PD-1 for oral cavity cancer. Study summary: Non-progressing patients received a fourth nivolumab dose near day 43, then surgery on days 50-56.

In regard to this clone: Its target is unknown.

Trimming left V 4 bases short and J 0 bases short, with 10 bases between. This CDR3 spans 15 amino acids. Germline V gives CDR1 GTSNPN, CDR2 SVGIG (reference sequence). Notes on the study in general: Post-nivolumab, blood T cell clonality was significantly elevated in non-responders.

The time point denotes: after neoadjuvant nivolumab, at surgical resection. No culture or expansion preceded analysis of these blood cells. Most PBMC samples had approximately 480 ng input DNA in six replicates. The repertoire was sequenced with immunoSEQ multiplex PCR; TCRdb's copy has only in-frame clones and lacks some. The table shows thousands of clones, with around 72% occurring only once. Material: PBMCs, obtained after nivolumab (anti-PD-1) treatment. The rearrangement uses TRBV30 and TRBJ1-6; unclear D gene. The source is a person between 40 and 79 years old with oral cavity squamous cell carcinoma. This CDR3 reads CAWKRQNSYNSPLHF. The CDR3 region has the DNA TGTGCCTGGAAGCGGCAGAACTCCTATAATTCACCCCTCCACTTT.